Listed here are 2 T cell receptor beta chains from one sample, sequenced in a study of blood T cell repertoires in COVID-19. This table comes from immunoSEQ multiplex PCR, and its TCRdb copy is limited to in-frame clones, with some not included. The sample lists some 260,000 clones; 85% to 90% were seen once. Sequenced: PBMCs or T cells enriched from blood (not recorded which). The receptors shown here come from a man between 40 and 49 years old who had recovered from COVID-19.

J is TRBJ1-2 and V is TRBV2; 10 nucleotides agree with TRBD1. The CDR3 is 17 amino acids. J lost 4 bases, V lost 8 bases, and 16 bases had no gene match. The germline CDR1 and CDR2 sequences are SNHLY and FYNNEI. CDR3 nucleotide sequence: TGTGCCAGCCAAACCCCGGGACAGGGGAGTAGAAGCTATGGCTACACCTTC. Its translation: CASQTPGQGSRSYGYTF.

This clone was found once. The chain has TRBV5-4 and TRBJ2-3; 11 bases match TRBD2. There are 15 residues in the CDR3. Germline V gene lookup returns CDR1 SGHNT and CDR2 YYREEE (reference sequence). The V gene end was trimmed by 2 bases and the J gene end by 3 bases; junction bases not matched to a gene: 2. CDR3 sequence: CASSLTSGGTDTQYF. The CDR3 nucleotides are TGTGCCAGCAGCTTAACTAGCGGGGGTACAGATACGCAGTATTTT.